This T cell receptor beta chain was recorded in a study of tumor-infiltrating lymphocytes in primary liver carcinoma. Study-wide background: All lesions had stage T1-T3 N0M0 and 4.2 to 10 cm widths.

Starting material of 500 to 600 ng total RNA yielded TCR beta cDNA via a constant-region primer. ARM-PCR, slightly modified, supplied the TCR beta libraries through three nested multiplex PCR rounds. TRBV1-TRBV30 forward primers paired with a C-beta reverse primer were used in the first two PCR rounds, which ran approximately 10 cycles each. From the multiplex PCR reads, TCRdb called clonotypes with MiXCR, one entry per CDR3 protein. The table records 95,000 to 100,000 distinct CDR3 sequences, under 70% of them present only once. A note on this clonotype: The target antigen is unknown.

Regarding the study as a whole: Tumor-adjacent and tumor-blood pairs shared a smaller degree of overlap than tumor region pairs.

The source material, 20-30 mg of unsorted bulk tissue, was used to co-extract RNA and DNA. More than 80% viable tumor cells made up every tumor sample. Germline V CDR1 and CDR2: SQVTM, ANQGSEA. The CDR3 has 11 amino acids. Trimming cost V 7 bases and J 11 bases, with 17 bases left between them. The rearrangement joins TRBV29-1 to TRBJ1-1; maybe TRBD1 (5 bases). Sequencing used liver tumor tissue from sampling region 2. As for subset: tumor region T2, inferior pole. The TCR was taken from a woman in her sixties with primary liver carcinoma and hepatitis B virus infection. The CDR3 DNA is TGCAGCGCTGATCCGGACACTAAGGCTTTCTTT. Protein sequence: CSADPDTKAFF.